The 32 T cell receptor beta chains in this list originate from one sample, sequenced in a study of human CD8 memory T cell subsets. TCR beta libraries were made by UMI-labeled 5' RACE. No DNA is given; TCRdb re-called the 5' RACE reads and lists each CDR3 protein once. The sample spans about 11,000 distinct CDR3 sequences; the ten largest clones claim about 8.7%. The specimen sequenced was CD8+ T cells from PBMCs. Receptor source: a human donor in good health.

The chain recombines TRBV11-3 with TRBJ2-1; TCRdb's assignment of TRBD2 cannot be checked, as there is no DNA. This CDR3 comprises 16 residues. Germline CDR1 is SGHNT and CDR2 is YENEEA. CDR3 amino acids: CASSLEPSGSFCEQFF.

In terms of frequency, this clonotype is medium-sized (0.01 to 0.1%). V usage is TRBV5-1 and J usage is TRBJ2-7; TCRdb outputs TRBD1, but without DNA this stays unchecked. Germline CDR1 reads SGHRS; CDR2 reads YFSETQ. The CDR3 covers 14 residues. Here the CDR3 reads CASSLCQQGCEQYF.

The J gene is TRBJ1-6, the V gene TRBV25-1; TCRdb calls TRBD1, which cannot be checked without DNA. This CDR3 has 15 amino acids. Germline CDR1 reads MGHDK; CDR2 reads SYGVNS. CDR3 in amino acids: CASSEWGGSGSPLHF.

This chain connects TRBV4-3 to TRBJ2-1; no DNA is available, so the TRBD1 call from TCRdb remains unchecked. Germline CDR1 is LGHNA and CDR2 is YSLEER. This CDR3 contains 14 residues. This chain's CDR3 is CASSQVGSGAEQFF.

V gene TRBV3-1 combines with J gene TRBJ2-3. The length of the CDR3 is 15 residues. The germline V gene encodes CDR1 LGHDT and CDR2 YNNKEL (reference sequence). The CDR3 here is CASSQGLGTTDTQYF.

This chain connects TRBV13 to TRBJ2-7; TCRdb's D call of TRBD1 is untestable without DNA. In germline, CDR1 is PRHDT, CDR2 FYEKMQ (reference sequence). This CDR3 spans 14 amino acids. The chain's CDR3 is CASSPGTASYEQYF.

The V call is TRBV14, the J call TRBJ2-7; TCRdb lists TRBD2, though no DNA is available to test this call. In germline, CDR1 is SGHDN, CDR2 FVKESK. The CDR3 contains 13 residues. The chain's CDR3 is CASSRLAGVEQYF.

The chain has TRBV7-9 and TRBJ2-3; there is no DNA to check the TCRdb D call of TRBD2. This CDR3 is built from 16 residues. The germline V gene encodes CDR1 SEHNR and CDR2 FQNEAQ (reference sequence). CDR3 residues: CASSPPSGGHTDTQYF.

This sequence joins TRBV28 and TRBJ2-2; TCRdb's D call of TRBD1 is untestable without DNA. Germline V gene sequence: CDR1 MDHEN, CDR2 SYDVKM. There are 16 residues in the CDR3. CDR3 sequence: CASSLFDRGKGGELFF.

The chain combines TRBV4-1 with TRBJ2-2; TCRdb calls TRBD2, which cannot be checked without DNA. Germline V gene sequence: CDR1 MGHRA, CDR2 YSYEKL. CDR3 length: 13 residues. This CDR3 is CASSQDSPGELFF.

CDR3 sequence: CASRLSDYNEQFF. The chain is built from TRBV14 and TRBJ2-1. This CDR3 has 13 residues. Germline V lookup: CDR1 SGHDN, CDR2 FVKESK.

The genes are TRBV13 and TRBJ2-7. CDR1 is PRHDT, CDR2 FYEKMQ, per germline (reference sequence). CDR3 length: 13 amino acids. CDR3 sequence: CASSLLQTYEQYF.

The CDR3 loop reads CASSLGRQVGDEQYF. The rearrangement uses TRBV7-9 and TRBJ2-7; TCRdb's D gene call, TRBD1, goes unchecked for lack of DNA. From germline, CDR1 is SEHNR and CDR2 FQNEAQ (reference sequence). CDR3 length equals 15 residues.

This clonotype is medium-sized (0.01 to 0.1%) by frequency. J is TRBJ2-7 and V is TRBV29-1; TCRdb proposes TRBD1, but this gene call is untestable without DNA. This CDR3 contains 12 residues. CDR1 and CDR2 from the germline V gene are SQVTM and ANQGSEA. The CDR3 sequence is CSGAGGDYEQYF.

The rearrangement uses TRBV10-3 and TRBJ1-1. The CDR3 covers 13 residues. Germline V gene sequence: CDR1 ENHRY, CDR2 SYGVKD. The CDR3 loop is CAISEGVRTEAFF.

The chain joins TRBV4-1 to TRBJ2-3; absent DNA, TCRdb's TRBD1 call cannot be checked. The V gene's germline CDR1 is MGHRA and CDR2 YSYEKL. This CDR3 region has 16 residues. This CDR3 reads CASSQVGRISTDTQYF.

The rearrangement links TRBV12-3 or TRBV12-4 to TRBJ2-3; TCRdb's D call, TRBD2, is unchecked because there is no DNA. The CDR3 runs to 17 residues. This CDR3 is CASSPTGLADLTDTQYF.

The rearrangement uses TRBV7-9 and TRBJ2-5; TCRdb reports TRBD1, a call that lacks DNA to check it against. The V gene's germline CDR1 is SEHNR and CDR2 FQNEAQ (reference sequence). The length of the CDR3 is 16 residues. CDR3: CASSSTPGQGKETQYF.

The chain employs TRBV7-6 and TRBJ2-7. Germline loops: CDR1 SGHVS, CDR2 FNYEAQ. The CDR3 has 13 residues. The CDR3 reads CASSFWVADEQYF.

V is TRBV6-1 and J is TRBJ2-1; TCRdb picks TRBD1, but there is no DNA to check that call. The CDR3 has 17 residues. Per germline, CDR1 MNHNS and CDR2 SASEGT. The CDR3 protein is CASSPYVGGQGSGEQFF.

V and J are TRBV28 and TRBJ2-2; TCRdb returns TRBD1, unconfirmable since there is no DNA. Germline assignment: CDR1 MDHEN and CDR2 SYDVKM. This CDR3 region has 15 residues. The CDR3 is CASSPGGFSGELFFF.

The chain has TRBV29-1 and TRBJ2-7; the TCRdb D gene call, TRBD1, has no DNA to confirm it. The germline gives CDR1 SQVTM, CDR2 ANQGSEA. CDR3 length: 13 amino acids. This CDR3 is CSTRDWGSYEQYF.

The J gene is TRBJ2-7, the V gene TRBV2; as DNA is missing, the TRBD2 call by TCRdb cannot be tested. The CDR3 runs 12 residues. The germline V gene encodes CDR1 SNHLY and CDR2 FYNNEI. This chain's CDR3 is CAGRGGAYEQYF.

The CDR3 sequence: CASSLASGAYEQYF. The chain carries TRBV27 and TRBJ2-7; TCRdb reports TRBD2, a call that lacks DNA to check it against. Looked up from germline, CDR1 is MNHEY and CDR2 is SMNVEV (reference sequence). This CDR3 contains 14 residues.

The chain combines TRBV7-9 with TRBJ2-7; TCRdb lists TRBD1, though no DNA is available to test this call. The germline gives CDR1 SEHNR, CDR2 FQNEAQ (reference sequence). CDR3 length: 18 residues. The CDR3 sequence is CASSPHSTGTGDVYEQYF.

The chain links TRBV24-1 to TRBJ2-2; TCRdb returns TRBD1, unconfirmable since there is no DNA. This CDR3 is built from 16 residues. The V gene's germline CDR1 is KGHDR and CDR2 SFDVKD. The CDR3 here is CATSGRTGDFTGELFF.

The CDR3 protein is CASSTTGNGEKLFF. The chain has TRBV7-8 and TRBJ1-4; the TRBD1 assignment by TCRdb is unverifiable without DNA. The V gene's germline CDR1 is SGHVS and CDR2 FQNEAQ. The CDR3 sequence is 14 residues long.

The chain links TRBV2 to TRBJ2-1; checking the TCRdb D call of TRBD2 is not possible without DNA. Per the germline V gene, CDR1 is SNHLY and CDR2 is FYNNEI. This CDR3 is 14 amino acids long. The CDR3: CASKASVSYNEQFF.

The chain employs TRBV4-2 and TRBJ2-1; no DNA is available, so the TRBD2 call from TCRdb remains unchecked. The length of the CDR3 is 17 residues. Looked up from germline, CDR1 is LGHNA and CDR2 is YNFKEQ. The CDR3 region is CASSQYHGTSSYNEQFF.

The rearrangement uses TRBV28 and TRBJ2-3. Germline CDR1 reads MDHEN; CDR2 reads SYDVKM. The CDR3 spans 14 residues. CDR3 sequence reads: CASNLYSSTDTQYF.

This clonotype counts as medium-sized by frequency. The V and J genes are TRBV18 and TRBJ2-7. The CDR3 covers 12 residues. Germline V gene lookup returns CDR1 KGHSH and CDR2 LQKENI. The CDR3 spells CASSPGSYEQYF.

Judged by frequency, this clonotype is medium-sized. The chain is built from TRBV7-3 and TRBJ1-3; absent DNA, TCRdb's TRBD1 call cannot be checked. Germline values: CDR1 SGHTA, CDR2 FQGTGA. This CDR3 contains 13 residues. The CDR3 reads CASSPGPANTIYF.